This record concerns one T cell receptor beta chain sequence. No antigen is known for it. One base away there is no much larger clone; base qualities are not given. Trimming removed 2 bases from V and 2 bases from J; the gene matches leave 3 bases unexplained. From the cysteine up to the phenylalanine, the CDR3 has a length of 15 residues. The kept DNA is CDR3 alone, 45 bases in frame from the first base. CDR1 and CDR2 were assigned from the germline V gene (reference sequence) as MNHEY and SMNVEV. In total, more than 500 healthy bone marrow donors made up the cohort. All cohort members were sampled while nominally healthy, although unrecorded immune exposures were likely present. The donor was CMV seropositive and was included in the group of 250 to 300 seropositive cohort members. Every donor gave a peripheral blood sample, and the peripheral blood mononuclear cells from that sample were used for TCR beta sequencing. Genomic DNA extraction from the blood cell samples was performed with the Qiagen DNeasy Blood Extraction Kit.

To prepare the library, the immunoSEQ multiplex PCR assay was applied. The multiplex PCR relied on a mix of 60 forward primers for TCR Vbeta segments and 13 reverse primers for TCR Jbeta segments. The CDR3 region of rearranged TCR beta genes was amplified from genomic DNA by a multiplex PCR assay. The amplified TCR beta libraries were sequenced on the Illumina HiSeq System as 87-base-pair reads. In the source study's methods: A later analysis counted approximately 74 million unique TCR beta chains across the 690 or so repertoires, and around 9.9 million of these chains were shared by at least two donors. A nearest-neighbor algorithm error-corrected the raw reads and collapsed the reads into unique sequences, merging closely related sequences to remove PCR and sequencing errors. Alignment of CDR3 sequences to IMGT reference sequences was used to assign V, D and J gene segments. Each retained sequence needed at least a six-nucleotide match to both a V gene segment and a J gene segment. A rearrangement was called productive if the CDR3 had no stop codons and remained in frame with V and J, and every other rearrangement was called non-productive. Following IMGT convention, CDR3 was defined as the stretch from the second conserved V-encoded cysteine up to the conserved J-encoded phenylalanine. The earlier analysis of some 600 of the donors excluded sequences that lacked an unambiguous match to a single V gene segment. In an earlier analysis of around 600 of the donors, V segments were called functional above 56.7% productive rearrangements and were called segregating when the between-donor standard deviation exceeded 5%. A statistical classification framework was built to diagnose cytomegalovirus status from the catalog of TCR beta chain sequences. In a later analysis, TCR nucleotide sequences were compared against IMGT/GENE-DB human TR gene sequences so that V and J genes could be assigned. The TCRdist pipeline was used in a later analysis to assign CDR3 sequences and most-parsimonious VDJ recombination scenarios. In a later analysis, every TCR beta chain was defined by the combination of its CDR3 amino acid sequence and its V-gene family, and reads without a unique V-gene family were dropped. As a way to deal with suspected cross-contamination and a sequencing artifact, a later analysis dropped roughly 600 nucleotide sequences that were highly shared and had low generation probability. A later analysis calculated a clonal expansion index for each public chain from normalized within-repertoire ranks of inferred template counts. A later analysis computed generation probabilities with a VDJ recombination model fitted to out-of-frame rearrangements, and checked the results against IGoR. In a later analysis, TCR-TCR, TCR-HLA and TCR-CMV co-occurrence was scored with hypergeometric tests, and a repertoire-size bias correction was applied to TCR pairs. In a later analysis, false discovery rates were estimated by permuting HLA or CMV assignments 20 times. In a later analysis, co-occurring TCRs were grouped with DBSCAN, and TCRdist sequence similarity was added when clustering was performed within HLA-allele-positive subsets. Repertoires with fewer than 30,000 or more than 120,000 public chains were left out of co-occurrence clustering, as were a handful of repertoires with anomalous nucleotide sharing. TCRdb holds this immuneACCESS table with in-frame rearrangements only. Some clones are missing; in checked studies, unresolved V genes explain under half, and the rest has no known cause. V and J calls and clone size are those listed in that table; D and trimming were worked out from the DNA. The sample table contains 210,000 or so clones; only one count was recorded for roughly 80% of them. The ten largest make up roughly 2.1% of the sample.

This specimen belongs to a study of cytomegalovirus exposure and HLA in healthy donors listed by TCRdb under 2017. Some background on the complete study: According to an earlier analysis of 587 of the donors, some 180 million T cells yielded some 120 million unique TCR beta sequences and 276 Gb of sequence data. On average, around 240,000 unique TCR beta nucleotide sequences were sequenced per donor among 398 genotyped donors of the cohort, with about 19% of those sequences being non-productive. Of the roughly 420 genotyped donors, 65% to 90% were placed in the genetic ancestry cluster associated with self-reported Caucasian donors. The number of typed donors differed by locus: about 620-630 for A, B, C, DRB1 and DQB1; approximately 530 for DQA1; approximately 600 for DPA1; and 400 to 480 for DPB1. All discovery cohort repertoires had been generated using a single sequencing platform. A few DR-DQ haplotypes were treated as single units for association and clustering because of strong linkage in the cohort. Both class I and class II loci were covered by HLA typing, at four-digit resolution. To study patterns of TCR occurrence, a later analysis re-analyzed previously published TCR beta repertoires from around 670 donors and added high-resolution HLA genotyping. To decide whether each TCR beta V gene segment behaved as functional or pseudogenic, an earlier analysis of fewer than 750 of the donors relied on high-throughput TCR beta sequencing. Along with the 666-subject first cohort, a separate validation cohort of 120 different subjects was used. Rather than using new phenotypic data, the later analysis identified candidate immune exposures from TCR beta sequences and from how often those sequences occurred across donors. Using immunosequencing, the study profiled T cell repertoires from some 670 subjects and related those repertoires to cytomegalovirus serostatus. An early release covering some 640 HLA-typed donors comprised approximately 300 gigabases of sequencing data and roughly 85 million unique TCR sequences. To predict cytomegalovirus infection status, the study brought together high-throughput TCR immunosequencing, statistical association of individual TCRs with disease status, and machine learning. Donor age, sex, ethnicity and CMV serostatus were compiled together with the repertoire data. In a later genetic analysis, genome-wide SNP genotypes for 398 of the 666 donors were used, and that subset was treated as a discovery cohort. The study aimed to test whether cataloging public T cell receptors could reveal signatures of past pathogen exposure.

Beyond this particular receptor, the publication reports: Compared with equally common non-associated chains, HLA-associated TCR beta chains in a later analysis were more clonally expanded and had lower generation probabilities. In vitro tests confirmed that three of the cytomegalovirus-associated TCR beta chains recognize cytomegalovirus antigens. Across donors, most TCR sequences were observed very rarely, whereas some public TCRs were present in many individuals. CMV serostatus was the only immune exposure information available for the cohort. In the study, some 180 TCR beta chains were listed as associated with cytomegalovirus. A later genetic analysis reported fewer N-insertions in productive TCRs among donors in an Asian-associated ancestry cluster than the roughly 690-donor mean. Because HLA typing was missing for some donors at each locus, association tests included only the typed subset. A later analysis associated about 17,000 TCR beta sequences with specific HLA alleles at a false discovery rate of 0.05. A cluster of highly shared sequence variants was judged likely to be a technical artifact of the sequencing pipeline. Only TCR beta chains were sequenced in this cohort, and the absence of alpha or paired-chain data limited detectable features. In an earlier analysis of more than 500 of the donors, most TCR beta V segments appeared in productive rearrangements about 87% or about 30% of the time, broadly matching IMGT annotations. In a later analysis, TCR association rates were found to vary across HLA loci, with the most associated TCRs seen for DRB1 alleles and the fewest for HLA-C alleles. A further reported finding was that TCR beta sequences accurately predicted the HLA-A and HLA-B alleles for most subjects in the first cohort. The classifier was reported to diagnose cytomegalovirus status with high specificity and sensitivity in both the original and validation cohorts. According to a later analysis, most CMV-associated TCR beta chains appeared to be HLA-restricted, and the HLA associations seemed to be driven largely by CMV exposure. Presence/absence analyses assumed roughly uniform sequencing depth across donors, an assumption that may not hold. The authors suggested that the approach could potentially be extended to other disease states and immunological phenotypes. Some IMGT-functional V segments, including TRBV6-2 and TRBV6-3, could not be told apart with the 87-base-pair reads, so those segments were excluded. A later genetic analysis associated a missense DCLRE1C variant with V-gene and J-gene trimming of TCR beta chains, and an independent cohort replicated the association. The earlier analysis of about 600 of the donors excluded 15 to 20 rarely observed V segments, including chromosome 9 orphons, because counts were too low. When HLA alleles, especially DR and DQ, strongly co-occurred, TCR associations were difficult to assign to individual alleles. Correlated functional status among segregating V segments might be attributable to linkage disequilibrium, but an unknown experimental factor could not be ruled out. According to a later analysis, parvovirus B19, influenza, CMV and Epstein-Barr virus appeared linked to several top co-occurrence clusters.

Sequenced sample: PBMCs. The TCR originated in a young woman in good health and CMV-seropositive. The rearrangement joined TRBV27 to TRBJ1-1; TRBD1 lines up with 9 middle nucleotides. The DNA sequence is as follows: TGTGCCAGCAGTTTAGAGGGACAGGGAAACACTGAAGCTTTCTTT. It translates to CASSLEGQGNTEAFF.